The T cell receptor beta chain described here comes from a study of T cell repertoires in cytomegalovirus infection. Study details: CMV infection together with matching HLA type was indicated by public TCR beta signatures.

TCRdb reprocessed the reads via MiXCR and lists one record per CDR3 protein. This sample has roughly 310,000 distinct CDR3 sequences, with about 17% found just once. The CDR3 is 15 residues long. Germline loops: CDR1 DFQATT, CDR2 SNEGSKA (reference sequence). V was clipped by 3 bases and J by 0 bases, with 12 bases between them. Study-level points and caveats: Within the response measured ex vivo, HLA-C-restricted CMV-specific TCR beta clonotypes were dominant. Adding up the frequency of public TCR beta families identified people who carried CMV plus the relevant HLA.

With respect to this clonotype: The antigen is undetermined.

Source material: PBMCs. The TCR sequence derives from a human donor in good health (CMV status not recorded). Some clones in this sample may be carry-over from other donors' samples. The V and J genes are TRBV20-1 and TRBJ1-5; D unclear. DNA for the CDR3: TGCAGTGCTAGTCTACGGGGAAATAGCAATCAGCCCCAGCATTTT. Translating it yields CSASLRGNSNQPQHF.